This T cell receptor beta chain was sequenced for a study of blood T cell repertoires in COVID-19. Across the whole study: Italy, Spain and the United States were the sources of the convalescent and acute COVID-19 samples.

This CDR3 region has 15 residues. Trimming shortened V by 9 bases and J by 3 bases, and 18 bases separated the two germline ends. Germline-derived CDR1 and CDR2 are MRHNA and SNTAGT. Data came from immunoSEQ multiplex PCR; TCRdb stores just in-frame clones and leaves some out. The repertoire includes roughly 88,000 clones, around 80% of them detected once, and 16% sits in the top ten. Sequenced material: peripheral blood. This receptor was obtained from a woman older than 75 with active or convalescent COVID-19. The V gene is TRBV6-4, the J gene TRBJ1-3; tentatively, D is TRBD1 (5 bases). CDR3 bases: TGTGCCAGATGCCCTGGACACATACTTGGAAACACCATATATTTT. Translation: CARCPGHILGNTIYF.